This T cell receptor beta chain derives from a study of patients and donors after allogeneic stem cell transplantation. TCRdb recomputed calls from the RT-PCR reads with MiXCR, one row per CDR3 protein. The data contain about a million distinct CDR3 sequences, more than 15% of them seen just once; the ten biggest clones take up around 6%. This clonotype was seen a handful of times. This CDR3 has 13 amino acids. V was cut by 5 bases and J by 5 bases, with 13 bases left in between. Germline CDR1 and CDR2: DFQATT and SNEGSKA (reference sequence). The source of this sequence is a human donor who was either an allogeneic HSCT recipient or a stem cell or donor lymphocyte infusion donor (not recorded which). It is not recorded whose cells these are; they may come from a transplant donor. Sequenced material: blood, either unsorted or a sorted T cell fraction (not recorded which). The rearrangement joins TRBV20-1 to TRBJ2-1; maybe TRBD2 (5 bases). CDR3: CSACGLLHNEQFF. The CDR3 bases are TGCAGTGCTTGCGGACTGCTTCACAATGAGCAGTTCTTC.